This TCR beta chain was documented in a study of blood T cell repertoires in COVID-19 (TCRdb year 2020). About the investigation overall: Collaborator samples came from the United States, Italy and Spain and covered acute and convalescent phases of COVID-19. The material from the prospective study consisted of cDNA or gDNA derived from T cells, B-cell-depleted T cells, or PBMCs. Deeply sampled blood TCRbeta repertoires from subjects exposed to, actively infected with, or recovered from COVID-19 were included in the dataset. The repertoires were released in a freely available public database intended as a resource for research on the immune response to SARS-CoV-2. Samples came from the ongoing ImmuneRACE study (first 160 participants) plus 1,254 subjects from 6 global collaborators. The sample metadata nearly always contained a de-identified subject ID, COVID-19 status, age in years and sex. Where available, HLA class I and class II types were obtained from metadata supplied by the sample provider rather than from assay-based typing. The investigation overall reported the following: The quantity of clinical and demographic metadata differed by source and by participant and was supplied without curation.

TCRbeta CDR3 regions were amplified from genomic DNA by means of the immunoSEQ Assay, a bias-controlled multiplex PCR. The authors' pipeline ran thus. Nucleated cell counts per sample were estimated from amplification of reference gene primers within the assay. Sequence reads were collapsed and filtered to measure the absolute abundance of every unique TCRbeta CDR3 rearrangement. For each sample, productive Simpson clonality was calculated as the square root of Simpson's diversity index across productive rearrangements. TCRdb mirrors the immuneACCESS table, restricted to in-frame sequences. Some clones are absent from its copies; in checked studies, under half trace to an unresolved V gene, and the reason for the others is unknown. For V, J and clone size, that table is used; D and trimming come from the DNA. The table for this sample lists 250,000 or so clones; approximately 80% of them were counted only once. The top ten clonotypes cover under 5% of the sample.

The CDR3 covers 13 residues, taking in both the cysteine and the phenylalanine. The read is trimmed to its CDR3 DNA, 39 bases read in frame from base 1. CDR1 and CDR2, looked up from the germline V gene, are SGHAT and FQNNGV. Relative to germline, V is 5 bases shorter and J is 7 bases shorter, with 13 bases between their ends. Comments on this clone: The specificity of this receptor is unknown. The input lacks base qualities; no much larger clone sits a single base away.

Each collaborating institution followed its own protocols to collect whole blood in K2EDTA tubes. For TCRbeta analysis, collaborator samples were shipped as frozen whole blood, as isolated PBMCs, or as DNA extracted from either sample type. The clonotype was recovered from a man in his 60s with acute or convalescent COVID-19. The sequenced material came from peripheral blood. The V gene is TRBV11-2 and the J gene is TRBJ2-3; the D gene is perhaps TRBD1, on 5 matching bases. The CDR3 region: CASSQQGTNTQYF. The base sequence is TGTGCCAGCAGCCAGCAGGGAACCAATACGCAGTATTTT. The CDR3, completed at both ends by the reference TRBV11-2 and TRBJ2-3 genes, gives the full variable domain EAGVAQSPRYKIIEKRQSVAFWCNPISGHATLYWYQQILGQGPKLLIQFQNNGVVDDSQLPKDRFSAERLKGVDSTLKIQPAKLEDSAVYLCASSQQGTNTQYFGPGTRLTVL.